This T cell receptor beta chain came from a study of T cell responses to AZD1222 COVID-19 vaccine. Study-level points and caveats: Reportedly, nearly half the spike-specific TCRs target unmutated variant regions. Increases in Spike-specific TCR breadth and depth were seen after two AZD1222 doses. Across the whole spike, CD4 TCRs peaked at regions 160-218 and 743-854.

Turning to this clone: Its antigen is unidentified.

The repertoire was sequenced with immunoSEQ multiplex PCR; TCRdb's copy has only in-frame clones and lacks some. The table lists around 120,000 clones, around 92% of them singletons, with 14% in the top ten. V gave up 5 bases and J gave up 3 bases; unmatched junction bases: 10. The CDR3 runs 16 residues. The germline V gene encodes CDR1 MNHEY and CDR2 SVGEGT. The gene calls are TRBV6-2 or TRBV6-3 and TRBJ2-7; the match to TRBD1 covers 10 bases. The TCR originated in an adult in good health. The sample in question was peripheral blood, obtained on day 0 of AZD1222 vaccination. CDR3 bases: TGTGCCAGCAGTGCCCACCGGGACAGGGGATTCTACGAGCAGTACTTC. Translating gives CASSAHRDRGFYEQYF.